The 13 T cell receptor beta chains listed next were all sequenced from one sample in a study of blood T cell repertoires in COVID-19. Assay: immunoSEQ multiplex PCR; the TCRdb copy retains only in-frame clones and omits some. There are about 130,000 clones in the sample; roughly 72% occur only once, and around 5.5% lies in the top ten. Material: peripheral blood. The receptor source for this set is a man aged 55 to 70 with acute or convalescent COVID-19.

The CDR3 spells CASSLGLGGGSSYNEQFF. Here the CDR3 DNA reads TGTGCCAGCAGCTTAGGACTAGGCGGGGGGAGCTCCTACAATGAGCAGTTCTTC. V and J are TRBV11-3 and TRBJ2-1, with 8 bases lining up with TRBD2. Germline-derived CDR1 and CDR2 are SGHNT and YENEEA. Losses at the gene ends were 1 base for V and 0 bases for J; bases not matched to a gene: 8. This CDR3 spans 18 amino acids.

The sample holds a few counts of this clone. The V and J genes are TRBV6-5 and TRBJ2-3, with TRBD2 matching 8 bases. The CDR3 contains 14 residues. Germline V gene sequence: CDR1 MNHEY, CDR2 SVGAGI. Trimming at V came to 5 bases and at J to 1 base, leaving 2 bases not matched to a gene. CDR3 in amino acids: CASSRREGTDTQYF. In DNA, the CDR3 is TGTGCCAGCAGTAGGCGGGAGGGCACAGATACGCAGTATTTT.

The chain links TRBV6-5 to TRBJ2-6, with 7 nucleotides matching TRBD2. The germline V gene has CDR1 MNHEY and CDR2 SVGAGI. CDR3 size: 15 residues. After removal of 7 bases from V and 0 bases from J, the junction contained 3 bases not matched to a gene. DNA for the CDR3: TGTGCCAGCACGGGGGGAAACTCTGGGGCCAACGTCCTGACTTTC. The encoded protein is CASTGGNSGANVLTF.

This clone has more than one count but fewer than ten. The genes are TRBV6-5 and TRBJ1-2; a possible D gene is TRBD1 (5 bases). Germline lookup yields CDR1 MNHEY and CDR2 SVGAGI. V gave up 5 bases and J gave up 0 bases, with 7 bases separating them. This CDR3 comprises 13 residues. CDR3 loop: CASSQTANYGYTF. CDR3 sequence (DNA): TGTGCCAGCAGTCAGACAGCTAACTATGGCTACACCTTC.

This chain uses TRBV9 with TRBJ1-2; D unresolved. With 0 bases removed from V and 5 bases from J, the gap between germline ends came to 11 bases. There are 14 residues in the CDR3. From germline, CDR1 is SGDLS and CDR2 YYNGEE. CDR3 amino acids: CASSVAQTRYGYTF. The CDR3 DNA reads TGTGCCAGCAGCGTAGCTCAGACACGGTATGGCTACACCTTC.

CDR3 DNA sequence: TGTGCCAGCAGTGAAGGGGGCGGCGATGAAAAACTGTTTTTT. Amino acid sequence: CASSEGGGDEKLFF. The V call is TRBV6-1, the J call TRBJ1-4, with a tentative D call TRBD1 (5 bases). CDR1 is MNHNS, CDR2 SASEGT, per germline. The CDR3 length is 14 residues. V was cut by 1 base and J by 6 bases, with 9 bases left in between.

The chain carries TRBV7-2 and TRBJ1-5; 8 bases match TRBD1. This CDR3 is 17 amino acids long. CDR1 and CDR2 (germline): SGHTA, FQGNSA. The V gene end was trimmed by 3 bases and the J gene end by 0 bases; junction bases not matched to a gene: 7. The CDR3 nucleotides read TGTGCCAGCAGCTTGGGACAGGCGTTGAATAGCAATCAGCCCCAGCATTTT. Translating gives CASSLGQALNSNQPQHF.

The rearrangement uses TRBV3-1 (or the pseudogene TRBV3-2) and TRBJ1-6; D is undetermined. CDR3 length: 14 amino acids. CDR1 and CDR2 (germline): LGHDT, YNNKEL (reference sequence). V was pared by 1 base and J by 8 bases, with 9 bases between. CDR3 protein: CASSQAIQHSPLHF. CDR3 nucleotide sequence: TGTGCCAGCAGCCAAGCGATACAACATTCACCCCTCCACTTT.

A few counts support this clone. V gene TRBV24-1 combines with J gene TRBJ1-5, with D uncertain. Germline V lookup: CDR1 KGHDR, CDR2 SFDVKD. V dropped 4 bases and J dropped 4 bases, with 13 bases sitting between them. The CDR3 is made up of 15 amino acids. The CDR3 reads CATSDRRYGNQPQHF. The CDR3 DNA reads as TGTGCCACCAGTGACCGCAGGTACGGTAATCAGCCCCAGCATTTT.

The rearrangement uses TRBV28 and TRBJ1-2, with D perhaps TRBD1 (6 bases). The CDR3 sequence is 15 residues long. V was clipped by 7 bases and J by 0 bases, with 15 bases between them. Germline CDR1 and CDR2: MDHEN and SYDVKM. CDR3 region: CASKRPGHANYGYTF. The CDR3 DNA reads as TGTGCCAGCAAGCGACCGGGACACGCTAACTATGGCTACACCTTC.

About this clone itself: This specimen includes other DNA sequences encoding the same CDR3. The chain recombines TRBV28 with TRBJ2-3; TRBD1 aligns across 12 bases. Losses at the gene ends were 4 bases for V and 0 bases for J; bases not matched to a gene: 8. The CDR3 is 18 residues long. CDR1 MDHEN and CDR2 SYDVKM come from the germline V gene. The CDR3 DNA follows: TGTGCCAGCAGTTCGACCTCGGGACAGGGGGCCAGCACAGATACGCAGTATTTT. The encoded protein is CASSSTSGQGASTDTQYF.

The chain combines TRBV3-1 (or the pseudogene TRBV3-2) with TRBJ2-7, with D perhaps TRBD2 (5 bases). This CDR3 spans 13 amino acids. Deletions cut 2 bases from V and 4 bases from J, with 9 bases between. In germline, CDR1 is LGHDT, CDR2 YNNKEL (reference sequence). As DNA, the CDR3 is TGTGCCAGCAGCCAACGGGGTCGTTACGAGCAGTACTTC. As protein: CASSQRGRYEQYF.

CDR3 DNA: TGTGCCAGCAGCCTCAGTCTCGATGAGCAGTTCTTC. Encoded protein: CASSLSLDEQFF. The V call is TRBV3-1 (or the pseudogene TRBV3-2), the J call TRBJ2-1, with no clear D. The germline V gene encodes CDR1 LGHDT and CDR2 YNNKEL (reference sequence). Trimming pared 4 bases from V and 8 bases from J, leaving 9 bases between. The CDR3 is made up of 12 amino acids.